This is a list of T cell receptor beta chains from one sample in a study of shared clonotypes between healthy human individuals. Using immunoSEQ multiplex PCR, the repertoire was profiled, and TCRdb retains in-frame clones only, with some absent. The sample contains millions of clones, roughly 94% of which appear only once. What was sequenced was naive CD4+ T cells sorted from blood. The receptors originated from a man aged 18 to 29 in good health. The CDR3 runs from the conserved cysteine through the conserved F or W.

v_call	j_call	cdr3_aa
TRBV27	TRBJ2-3	CASSLGSDTQYF
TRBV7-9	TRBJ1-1	CASSLLQGTEAFF
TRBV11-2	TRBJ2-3	CASSAGGRGPTDTQYF
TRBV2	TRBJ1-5	CASSVRPNQPQHF
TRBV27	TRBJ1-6	CASSPDIVLSPLHF
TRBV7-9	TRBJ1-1	CASSSRTGDDTEAFF
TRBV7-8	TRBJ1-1	CASSLTNTNTEAFF
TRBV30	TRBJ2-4	CAWSVRGVAKNIQYF
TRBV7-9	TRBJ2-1	CASPADEQFF
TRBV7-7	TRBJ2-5	CASSLDREETQYF
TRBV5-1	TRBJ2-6	CASSTGQFSGANVLTF
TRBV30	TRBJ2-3	CAWSQEIVDTQYF
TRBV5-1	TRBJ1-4	CASSLEGDYNEKLFF
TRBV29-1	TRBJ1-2	CSVERGAAGYTF
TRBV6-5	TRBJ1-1	CASSYEGWTEAFF
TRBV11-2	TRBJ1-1	CASSLSVMGAFF
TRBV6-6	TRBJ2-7	CASSYLRGADEQYF
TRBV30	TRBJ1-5	CAWSVGTGSNSNQPQHF
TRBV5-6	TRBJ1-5	CASSLGGSNQPQHF
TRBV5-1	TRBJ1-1	CASSETGWDTEAFF
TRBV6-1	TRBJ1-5	CASSLPGEQPQHF
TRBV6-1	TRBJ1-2	CASSEGVSNYGYTF
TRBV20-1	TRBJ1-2	CSAWTGDGYTF
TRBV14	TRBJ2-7	CASSQVGYEQYF
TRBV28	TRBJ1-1	CASSPGGTEAFF
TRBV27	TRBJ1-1	CASTSYRDRVTEAFF
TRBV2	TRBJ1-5	CASRLSQENQPQHF